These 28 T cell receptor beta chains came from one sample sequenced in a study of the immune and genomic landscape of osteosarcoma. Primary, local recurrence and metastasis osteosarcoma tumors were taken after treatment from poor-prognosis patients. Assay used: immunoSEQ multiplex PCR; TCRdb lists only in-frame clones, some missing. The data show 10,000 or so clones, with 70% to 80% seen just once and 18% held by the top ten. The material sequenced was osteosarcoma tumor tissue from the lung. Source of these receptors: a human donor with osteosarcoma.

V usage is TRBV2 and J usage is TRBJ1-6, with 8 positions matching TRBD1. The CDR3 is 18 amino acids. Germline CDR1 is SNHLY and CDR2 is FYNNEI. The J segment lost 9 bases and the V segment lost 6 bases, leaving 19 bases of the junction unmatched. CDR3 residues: CASRPGQVFAERGSPLHF. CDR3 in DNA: TGTGCCAGCAGGCCGGGACAGGTATTCGCCGAGAGGGGTTCACCCCTCCACTTT.

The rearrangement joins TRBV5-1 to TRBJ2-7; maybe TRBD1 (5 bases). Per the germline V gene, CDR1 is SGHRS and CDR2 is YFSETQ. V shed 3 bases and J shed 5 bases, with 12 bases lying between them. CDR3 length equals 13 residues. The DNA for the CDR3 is TGCGCCAGCAGCTCCCAGGGTGTGAACGAGCAGTACTTC. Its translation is CASSSQGVNEQYF.

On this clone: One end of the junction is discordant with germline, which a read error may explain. As DNA, the CDR3 is TGCCTAGCGGGAGATGAGTACACCGGGGAGCTGTTTTTT. Protein product: CLAGDEYTGELFF. The V gene is TRBV7-9, the J gene TRBJ2-2, with 10 positions matching TRBD2. The CDR3 contains 13 residues. CDR1 and CDR2 (germline): SEHNR, FQNEAQ (reference sequence). Full variable domain (outside the CDR3, taken from reference TRBV7-9 and TRBJ2-2): DTGVSQNPRHKITKRGQNVTFRCDPISEHNRLYWYRQTLGQGPEFLTYFQNEAQLEKSRLLSDRFSAERPKGSFSTLEIQRTEQGDSAMYLCLAGDEYTGELFFGEGSRLTVL.

CDR3 nucleotide sequence: TGTGCCAGCAGCCGACGTGAGGGCGAGCAGTACTTC. Translation: CASSRREGEQYF. J is TRBJ2-7 and V is TRBV7-8; tentative D call: TRBD2 (5 bases). V was clipped by 5 bases and J by 6 bases, with 11 bases between them. The CDR3 is made up of 12 amino acids. Germline V gene data show CDR1 as SGHVS and CDR2 as FQNEAQ.

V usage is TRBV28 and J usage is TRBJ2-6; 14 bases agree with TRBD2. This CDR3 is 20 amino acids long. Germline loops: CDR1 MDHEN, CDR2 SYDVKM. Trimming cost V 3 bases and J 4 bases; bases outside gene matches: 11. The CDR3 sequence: CASSLGGGLAGVSGANVLTF. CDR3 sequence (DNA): TGTGCCAGCAGTTTGGGTGGGGGACTAGCGGGAGTGAGCGGGGCCAACGTCCTGACTTTC.

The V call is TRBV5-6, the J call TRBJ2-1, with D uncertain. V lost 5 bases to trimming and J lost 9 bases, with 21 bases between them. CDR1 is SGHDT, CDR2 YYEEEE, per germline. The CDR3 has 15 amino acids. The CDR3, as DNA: TGTGCCAGCAGGACTGGTGATTGGCTCTACGGTGAGCAGTTCTTC. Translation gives CASRTGDWLYGEQFF.

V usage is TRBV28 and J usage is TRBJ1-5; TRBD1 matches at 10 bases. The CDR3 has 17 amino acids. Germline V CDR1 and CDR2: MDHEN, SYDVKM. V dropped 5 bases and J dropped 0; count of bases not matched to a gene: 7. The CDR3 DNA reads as TGTGCCAGCAGTGACAGGGGGCGCGTACCTAGCAATCAGCCCCAGCATTTT. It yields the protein CASSDRGRVPSNQPQHF.

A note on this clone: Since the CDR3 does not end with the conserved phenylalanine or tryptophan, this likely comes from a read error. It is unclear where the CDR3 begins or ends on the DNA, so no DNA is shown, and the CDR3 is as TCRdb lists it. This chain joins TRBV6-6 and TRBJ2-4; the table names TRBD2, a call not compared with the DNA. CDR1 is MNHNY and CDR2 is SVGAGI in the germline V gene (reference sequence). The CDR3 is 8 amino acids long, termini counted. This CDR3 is CASTPSSV.

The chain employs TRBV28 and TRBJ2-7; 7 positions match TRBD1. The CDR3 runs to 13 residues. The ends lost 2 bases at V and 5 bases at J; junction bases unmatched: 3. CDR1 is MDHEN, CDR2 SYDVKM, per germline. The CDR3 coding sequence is TGTGCCAGCAGTTTACAGGGGGACCACGAGCAGTACTTC. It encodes CASSLQGDHEQYF.

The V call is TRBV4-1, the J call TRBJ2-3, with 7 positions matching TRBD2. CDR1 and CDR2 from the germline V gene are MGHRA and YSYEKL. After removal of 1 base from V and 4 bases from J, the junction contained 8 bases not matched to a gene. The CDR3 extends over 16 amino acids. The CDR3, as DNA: TGCGCCAGCAGCCAAGGAGCGGTTGGGGGGGCAGATACGCAGTATTTT. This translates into CASSQGAVGGADTQYF.

The CDR3, as DNA: TGTGCCAGCAGCTTAATCAATAGCGGGAGGGCCCGCACCGGGGAGCTGTTTTTT. This encodes CASSLINSGRARTGELFF. This chain joins TRBV7-3 and TRBJ2-2, with TRBD2 matching 11 bases. The CDR3 extends over 18 amino acids. Germline assignment: CDR1 SGHTA and CDR2 FQGTGA. The J segment lost 4 bases and the V segment lost 1 base, leaving 8 bases of the junction unmatched.

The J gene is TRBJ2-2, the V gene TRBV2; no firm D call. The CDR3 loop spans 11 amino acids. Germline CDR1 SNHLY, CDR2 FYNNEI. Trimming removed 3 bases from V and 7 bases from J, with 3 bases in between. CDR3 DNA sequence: TGTGCCAGCAGTGAGAACGGGGAGCTGTTTTTT. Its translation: CASSENGELFF.

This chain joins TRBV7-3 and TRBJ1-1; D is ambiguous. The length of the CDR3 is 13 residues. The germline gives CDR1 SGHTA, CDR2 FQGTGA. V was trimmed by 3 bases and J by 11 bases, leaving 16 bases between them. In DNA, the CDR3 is TGTGCCAGCAGCTTGGGAACAGAGCCGGGGGCTTTCTTT. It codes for CASSLGTEPGAFF. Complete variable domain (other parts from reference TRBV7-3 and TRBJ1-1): GAGVSQTPSNKVTEKGKYVELRCDPISGHTALYWYRQSLGQGPEFLIYFQGTGAADDSGLPNDRFFAVRPEGSVSTLKIQRTERGDSAVYLCASSLGTEPGAFFGQGTRLTVV.

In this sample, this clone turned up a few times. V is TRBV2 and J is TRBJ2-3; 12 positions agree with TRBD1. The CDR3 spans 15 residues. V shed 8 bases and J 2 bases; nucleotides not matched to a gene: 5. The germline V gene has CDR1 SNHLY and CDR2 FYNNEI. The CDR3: CASGTGGSTTDTQYF. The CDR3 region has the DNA TGTGCCAGCGGGACAGGGGGCTCTACCACAGATACGCAGTATTTT. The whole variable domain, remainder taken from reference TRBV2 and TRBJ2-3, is EPEVTQTPSHQVTQMGQEVILRCVPISNHLYFYWYRQILGQKVEFLVSFYNNEISEKSEIFDDQFSVERPDGSNFTLKIRSTKLEDSAMYFCASGTGGSTTDTQYFGPGTRLTVL.

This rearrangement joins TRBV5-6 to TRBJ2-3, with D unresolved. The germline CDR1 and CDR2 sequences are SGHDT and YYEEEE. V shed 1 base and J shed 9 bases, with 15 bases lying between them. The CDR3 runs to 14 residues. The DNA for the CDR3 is TGTGCCAGCAGCTTGCCCGTTAGCACAAGAACGCAGTATTTT. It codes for CASSLPVSTRTQYF.

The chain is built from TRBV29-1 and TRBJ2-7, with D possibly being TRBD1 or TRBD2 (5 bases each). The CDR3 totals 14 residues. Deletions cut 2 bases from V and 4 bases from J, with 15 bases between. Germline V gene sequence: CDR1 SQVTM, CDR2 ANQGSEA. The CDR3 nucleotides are TGCAGCGTTGAAAGGCCGGGACCGGTATACGAGCAGTACTTC. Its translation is CSVERPGPVYEQYF.

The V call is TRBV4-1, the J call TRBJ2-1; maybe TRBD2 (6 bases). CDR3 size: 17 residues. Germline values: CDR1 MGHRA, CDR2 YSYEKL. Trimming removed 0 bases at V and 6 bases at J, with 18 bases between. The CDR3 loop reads CASSQDLFGSGINEQFF. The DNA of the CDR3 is TGCGCCAGCAGCCAAGATCTTTTCGGGAGTGGGATCAATGAGCAGTTCTTC.

This chain's CDR3 is CATSSPLGAGDQETQYF. Written as DNA, the CDR3 is TGTGCCACCAGCAGCCCCTTGGGGGCGGGAGATCAAGAGACCCAGTACTTC. V gene TRBV15 combines with J gene TRBJ2-5, with a weak D call TRBD2 (7 bases). V was cut by 3 bases and J by 2 bases, with 19 bases left in between. Germline V gene lookup returns CDR1 LNHNV and CDR2 YYDKDF (reference sequence). The CDR3 has 17 residues.

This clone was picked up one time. Here the CDR3 reads CASSPQVTSGPYNEQFF. The CDR3 DNA reads as TGTGCCAGCAGCCCCCAAGTGACTAGCGGACCTTACAATGAGCAGTTCTTC. The chain is built from TRBV7-3 and TRBJ2-1; TRBD2 matches 9 bases. With 5 bases clipped from V and 4 bases from J, the junction kept 12 bases outside the gene matches. CDR3 size: 17 residues. The germline V gene encodes CDR1 SGHTA and CDR2 FQGTGA.

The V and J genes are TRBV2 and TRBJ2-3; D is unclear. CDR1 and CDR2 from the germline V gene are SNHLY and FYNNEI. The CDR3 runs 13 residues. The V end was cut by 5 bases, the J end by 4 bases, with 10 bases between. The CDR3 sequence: CASSIPVPDTQYF. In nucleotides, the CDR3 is TGTGCCAGCAGTATCCCCGTACCAGATACGCAGTATTTT.

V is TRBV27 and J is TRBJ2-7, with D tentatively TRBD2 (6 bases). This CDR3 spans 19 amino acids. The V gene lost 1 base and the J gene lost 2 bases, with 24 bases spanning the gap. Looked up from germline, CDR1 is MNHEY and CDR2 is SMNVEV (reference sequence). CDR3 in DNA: TGTGCCAGCAGTTTATACCCGGGGCCCGGACTAAGCCTCCCCTACGAGCAGTACTTC. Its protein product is CASSLYPGPGLSLPYEQYF.

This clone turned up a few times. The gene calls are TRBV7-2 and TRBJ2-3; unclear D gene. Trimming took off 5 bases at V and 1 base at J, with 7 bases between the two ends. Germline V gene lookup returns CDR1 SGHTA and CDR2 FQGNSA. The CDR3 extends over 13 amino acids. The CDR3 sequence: CASSRDGTDTQYF. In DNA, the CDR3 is TGTGCCAGCAGCCGAGATGGCACAGATACGCAGTATTTT. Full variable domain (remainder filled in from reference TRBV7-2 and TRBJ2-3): GAGVSQSPSNKVTEKGKDVELRCDPISGHTALYWYRQSLGQGLEFLIYFQGNSAPDKSGLPSDRFSAERTGGSVSTLTIQRTQQEDSAVYLCASSRDGTDTQYFGPGTRLTVL.

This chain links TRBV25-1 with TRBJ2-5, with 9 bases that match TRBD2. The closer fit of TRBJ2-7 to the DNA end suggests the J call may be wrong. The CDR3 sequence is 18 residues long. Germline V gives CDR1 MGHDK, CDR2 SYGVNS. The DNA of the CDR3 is TGTGCCAGCAGGAGAGACCGAGGGCTAGCGGGGAACGTATACGAGCAGTACTTC. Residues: CASRRDRGLAGNVYEQYF.

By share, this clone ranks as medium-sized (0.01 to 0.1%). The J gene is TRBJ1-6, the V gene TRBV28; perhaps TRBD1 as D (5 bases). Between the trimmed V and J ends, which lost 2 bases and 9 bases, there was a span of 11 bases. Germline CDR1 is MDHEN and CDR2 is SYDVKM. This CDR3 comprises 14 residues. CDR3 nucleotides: TGTGCCAGCAGTTTACGGGACCCATTTTCACCCCTCCACTTT. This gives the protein CASSLRDPFSPLHF.

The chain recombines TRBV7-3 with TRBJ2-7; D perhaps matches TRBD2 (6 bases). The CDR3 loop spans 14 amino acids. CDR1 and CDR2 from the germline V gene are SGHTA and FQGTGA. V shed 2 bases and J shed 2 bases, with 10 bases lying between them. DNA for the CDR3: TGTGCCAGCAGCTTAGGAGGGAGCCCCTACGAGCAGTACTTC. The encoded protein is CASSLGGSPYEQYF.

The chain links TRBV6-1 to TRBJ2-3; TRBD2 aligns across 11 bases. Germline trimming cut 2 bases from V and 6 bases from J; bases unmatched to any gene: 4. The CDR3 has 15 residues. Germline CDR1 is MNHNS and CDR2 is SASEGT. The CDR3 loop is CASSELAGGGDTQYF. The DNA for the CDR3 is TGTGCCAGCAGTGAACTAGCGGGAGGTGGGGATACGCAGTATTTT.

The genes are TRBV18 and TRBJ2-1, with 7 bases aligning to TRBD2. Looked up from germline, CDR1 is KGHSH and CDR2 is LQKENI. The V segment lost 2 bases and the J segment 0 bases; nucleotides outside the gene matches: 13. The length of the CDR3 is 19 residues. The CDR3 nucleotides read TGTGCCAGCTCACCAAATGTGGGATTAGCGGGCGTCTCCTACAATGAGCAGTTCTTC. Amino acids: CASSPNVGLAGVSYNEQFF.

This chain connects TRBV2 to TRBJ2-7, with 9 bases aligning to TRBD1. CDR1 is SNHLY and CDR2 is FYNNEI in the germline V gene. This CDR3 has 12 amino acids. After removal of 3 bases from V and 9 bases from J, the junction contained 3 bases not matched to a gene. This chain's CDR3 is CASSEGQGGQYF. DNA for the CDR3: TGTGCCAGCAGTGAGGGACAGGGCGGGCAGTACTTC.